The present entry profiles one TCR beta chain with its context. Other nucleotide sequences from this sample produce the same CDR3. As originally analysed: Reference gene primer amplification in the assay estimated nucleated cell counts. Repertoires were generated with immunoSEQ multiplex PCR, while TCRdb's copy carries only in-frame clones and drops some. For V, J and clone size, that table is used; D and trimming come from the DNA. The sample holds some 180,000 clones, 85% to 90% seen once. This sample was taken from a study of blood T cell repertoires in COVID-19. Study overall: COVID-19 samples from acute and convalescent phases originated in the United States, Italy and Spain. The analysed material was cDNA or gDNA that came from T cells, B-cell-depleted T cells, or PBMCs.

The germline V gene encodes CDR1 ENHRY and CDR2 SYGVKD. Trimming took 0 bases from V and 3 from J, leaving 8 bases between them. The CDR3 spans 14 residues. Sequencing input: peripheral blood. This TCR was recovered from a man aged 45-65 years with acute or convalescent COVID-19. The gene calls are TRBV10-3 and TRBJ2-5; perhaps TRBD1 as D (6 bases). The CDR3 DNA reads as TGTGCCATCAGTGAGTCGACAGGTGAAGAGACCCAGTACTTC. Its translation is CAISESTGEETQYF.